A single sample gave rise to the 16 T cell receptor beta chains below, sequenced in a study of cytomegalovirus exposure and HLA in healthy donors. 60 Vbeta and 13 Jbeta primers were used in PCR. Only in-frame clones appear in the TCRdb table, and some are missing; sequencing was by immunoSEQ multiplex PCR. The repertoire consists of approximately 200,000 clones, with 60% to 85% occurring once and the leading ten covering 1.6%. The sample consisted of PBMCs. These receptor sequences come from a woman aged 18-29 years in good health and CMV-seronegative.

The CDR3 DNA reads TGTGCCAGCGGCTGGGTGCGGGGCGGCACCGGGGAGCTGTTTTTT. Translating it yields CASGWVRGGTGELFF. This chain connects TRBV6-1 to TRBJ2-2; D is possibly TRBD2 (6 bases). CDR3 length: 15 amino acids. Germline assignment: CDR1 MNHNS and CDR2 SASEGT. Deletions cut 8 bases from V and 4 bases from J, with 17 bases between.

This clone came up once. The rearrangement joins TRBV18 to TRBJ2-7; 7 bases map to TRBD1. The CDR3 is 16 residues long. V lost 3 bases to trimming and J lost 4 bases; unmatched junction nucleotides: 12. The V gene's germline CDR1 is KGHSH and CDR2 LQKENI. The CDR3 coding sequence is TGTGCCAGCTCACCCTTAAGACGGGACAGAATTTACGAGCAGTACTTC. Amino acids: CASSPLRRDRIYEQYF. The full variable domain, in which reference TRBV18 and TRBJ2-7 provide the parts outside the CDR3, is NAGVMQNPRHLVRRRGQEARLRCSPMKGHSHVYWYRQLPEEGLKFMVYLQKENIIDESGMPKERFSAEFPKEGPSILRIQQVVRGDSAAYFCASSPLRRDRIYEQYFGPGTRLTVT.

The chain has TRBV4-1 and TRBJ1-2, with D unclear. The CDR3 is made up of 16 amino acids. The germline CDR1 and CDR2 sequences are MGHRA and YSYEKL. Deletions cut 1 base from V and 6 bases from J, with 18 bases between. The CDR3 region is CASSQAAGPEGNGYTF. CDR3 nucleotide sequence: TGCGCCAGCAGCCAAGCAGCGGGCCCAGAAGGGAATGGCTACACCTTC.

The CDR3 DNA reads TGTGCCAGTAGTCCCTATACCTCAGGATATGGCTACACCTTC. Translating it yields CASSPYTSGYGYTF. V usage is TRBV19 and J usage is TRBJ1-2; D is ambiguous. The CDR3 has 14 residues. V lost 5 bases to trimming and J lost 5 bases, with 15 bases between them. Germline V gives CDR1 LNHDA, CDR2 SQIVND (reference sequence).

V usage is TRBV28 and J usage is TRBJ1-2; 7 nucleotides match TRBD1. Germline assignment: CDR1 MDHEN and CDR2 SYDVKM. The CDR3 extends over 15 amino acids. J lost 4 bases, V lost 2 bases, and 7 bases had no gene match. The CDR3 sequence: CASSLGSTGIYGYTF. In DNA, the CDR3 is TGTGCCAGCAGTTTAGGGTCGACAGGGATCTATGGCTACACCTTC.

This chain connects TRBV6-5 to TRBJ2-3, with 13 bases matching TRBD2. Trimming cost V 6 bases and J 6 bases; bases outside gene matches: 6. This CDR3 is built from 15 residues. Germline values: CDR1 MNHEY, CDR2 SVGAGI. The CDR3 sequence: CASRRGLAGEDTQYF. The CDR3 DNA follows: TGTGCCAGCAGACGAGGACTAGCGGGAGAGGATACGCAGTATTTT.

This chain connects TRBV5-1 to TRBJ1-2; a possible D gene is TRBD1 (6 bases). The CDR3 is made up of 13 amino acids. V lost 4 bases, J lost 2 bases, and 9 bases lay in between. Per the germline V gene, CDR1 is SGHRS and CDR2 is YFSETQ. The CDR3 here is CASSVDSNYGYTF. CDR3 DNA sequence: TGCGCCAGCAGCGTGGACAGCAACTATGGCTACACCTTC.

V and J are TRBV27 and TRBJ2-1, with 8 bases that match TRBD2. Losses at the gene ends were 6 bases for V and 2 bases for J; bases not matched to a gene: 6. This CDR3 has 15 residues. The germline CDR1 and CDR2 sequences are MNHEY and SMNVEV (reference sequence). The CDR3 DNA reads as TGTGCCAGCAGGGGGAGCGGGAGACCCTACAATGAGCAGTTCTTC. Protein: CASRGSGRPYNEQFF.

The V gene is TRBV4-1, the J gene TRBJ2-7, with 7 nucleotides matching TRBD1. This CDR3 has 15 amino acids. CDR1 and CDR2 from the germline V gene are MGHRA and YSYEKL. Losses at the gene ends were 3 bases for V and 2 bases for J; bases not matched to a gene: 7. CDR3 protein: CASSQTMTGTYEQYF. The CDR3 coding sequence is TGCGCCAGCAGCCAGACCATGACAGGGACCTACGAGCAGTACTTC.

This sequence joins TRBV10-1 and TRBJ2-7; maybe TRBD1 (7 bases). The CDR3 spans 13 residues. Trimming stripped 5 bases from V and 7 bases from J, with 15 bases between. Germline V gene lookup returns CDR1 WNHNN and CDR2 SYGVQD (reference sequence). The CDR3 sequence: CASSRQGGYEQYF. In DNA, the CDR3 is TGCGCCAGCAGTCGACAGGGAGGCTATGAGCAGTACTTC.

The chain employs TRBV9 and TRBJ1-2; 8 bases agree with TRBD1. The CDR3 length is 16 residues. After removal of 3 bases from V and 6 bases from J, the junction contained 13 bases not matched to a gene. Germline values: CDR1 SGDLS, CDR2 YYNGEE. The CDR3 loop is CASSEGWTGIGHGYTF. The DNA of the CDR3 is TGTGCCAGCAGCGAAGGGTGGACAGGGATCGGTCATGGCTACACCTTC.

The chain couples TRBV6-4 to TRBJ2-7; TRBD2 is a possible D gene (6 bases). CDR1 and CDR2 from the germline V gene are MRHNA and SNTAGT. There are 14 residues in the CDR3. Trimming cost V 11 bases and J 3 bases, with 20 bases left between them. CDR3 amino acids: CALSRGGTFYEQYF. The CDR3 bases are TGTGCCCTCAGCCGGGGCGGGACTTTCTACGAGCAGTACTTC.

This clone was seen only a few times. The V and J genes are TRBV28 and TRBJ1-1; possibly TRBD1 for D (5 bases). Germline V gene sequence: CDR1 MDHEN, CDR2 SYDVKM. The CDR3 spans 12 residues. The germline V and J ends were trimmed by 5 bases and 8 bases, with 12 bases remaining between them. CDR3 bases: TGTGCCAGCAGTCTGCCGGGACTGGAAGCTTTCTTT. Its translation: CASSLPGLEAFF.

This clone showed up just once. The chain uses TRBV19 and TRBJ1-5, with no clear D. Germline CDR1 and CDR2: LNHDA and SQIVND (reference sequence). The CDR3 is made up of 12 amino acids. Trimming shortened V by 5 bases and J by 6 bases, and 8 bases separated the two germline ends. DNA for the CDR3: TGTGCCAGTAGTGACGACATTCAGCCCCAGCATTTT. Amino acids: CASSDDIQPQHF.

The table lists this clone with a few counts. This chain links TRBV5-1 with TRBJ2-7, with D maybe TRBD1 (6 bases). The CDR3 extends over 14 amino acids. Germline CDR1 SGHRS, CDR2 YFSETQ. V gave up 5 bases and J gave up 0 bases, with 12 bases separating them. This chain's CDR3 is CASSSPGHSYEQYF. The CDR3, as DNA: TGCGCCAGCAGTTCTCCGGGACACTCCTACGAGCAGTACTTC. Supplemented by reference TRBV5-1 and TRBJ2-7, the full variable domain reads KAGVTQTPRYLIKTRGQQVTLSCSPISGHRSVSWYQQTPGQGLQFLFEYFSETQRNKGNFPGRFSGRQFSNSRSEMNVSTLELGDSALYLCASSSPGHSYEQYFGPGTRLTVT.

V and J are TRBV4-2 and TRBJ1-4, with D hard to call. V was clipped by 3 bases and J by 5 bases, with 16 bases between them. Germline V gene lookup returns CDR1 LGHNA and CDR2 YNFKEQ. The CDR3 consists of 16 residues. In DNA, the CDR3 is TGTGCCAGCAGCCAGGATAAGACGCAGGCCAATGAAAAACTGTTTTTT. Translating gives CASSQDKTQANEKLFF.